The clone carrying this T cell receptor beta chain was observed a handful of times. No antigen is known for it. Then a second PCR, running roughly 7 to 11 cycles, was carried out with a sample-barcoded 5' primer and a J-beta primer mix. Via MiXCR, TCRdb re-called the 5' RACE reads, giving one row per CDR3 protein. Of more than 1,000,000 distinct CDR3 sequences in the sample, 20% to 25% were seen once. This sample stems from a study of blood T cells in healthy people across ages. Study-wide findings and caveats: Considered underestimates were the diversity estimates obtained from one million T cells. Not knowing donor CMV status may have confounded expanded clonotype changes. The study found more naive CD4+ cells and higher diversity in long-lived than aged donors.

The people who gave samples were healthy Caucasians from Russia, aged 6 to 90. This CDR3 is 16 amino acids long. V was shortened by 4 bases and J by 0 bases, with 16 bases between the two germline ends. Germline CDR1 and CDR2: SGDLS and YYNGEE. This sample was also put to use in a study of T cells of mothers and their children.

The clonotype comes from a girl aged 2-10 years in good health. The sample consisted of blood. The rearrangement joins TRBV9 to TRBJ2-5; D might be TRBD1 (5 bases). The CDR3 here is CASSRWGLIYQETQYF. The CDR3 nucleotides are TGTGCCAGCAGCCGGTGGGGCCTAATTTACCAAGAGACCCAGTACTTC.